Sequencing of this T cell receptor (beta chain) was carried out in a study of blood T cell repertoires in COVID-19. As for the study in general: Both acute and convalescent COVID-19 samples were obtained from the United States, Italy and Spain. From T cells, B-cell-depleted T cells, or PBMCs came the material, which was cDNA or gDNA.

Original handling: Nucleated cell counts were estimated from reference gene primer amplification. Sequenced by immunoSEQ multiplex PCR; TCRdb stores in-frame clones only, minus some. The D gene and trimming were derived from the DNA, and the V and J assignments and clone size from that table. There are some 250,000 clones in the sample; 70% to 85% occur only once, and 3% to 3.5% lies in the top ten. V shed 1 base and J 5 bases; nucleotides not matched to a gene: 8. Germline V CDR1 and CDR2: SGHTA, FQGTGA. The CDR3 is 16 residues long. The sequenced sample was peripheral blood. This receptor was obtained from a woman aged 80 or older with acute or convalescent COVID-19. This chain uses TRBV7-3 with TRBJ2-3; 8 nucleotides align to TRBD2. This chain's CDR3 is CASSLIAGGRGDTQYF. The CDR3 DNA reads as TGTGCCAGCAGCTTAATTGCGGGGGGCCGGGGAGATACGCAGTATTTT. Variable domain in full (rest from reference TRBV7-3 and TRBJ2-3): GAGVSQTPSNKVTEKGKYVELRCDPISGHTALYWYRQSLGQGPEFLIYFQGTGAADDSGLPNDRFFAVRPEGSVSTLKIQRTERGDSAVYLCASSLIAGGRGDTQYFGPGTRLTVL.